Included here is one TCR beta chain sequence, with context. Produced via immunoSEQ multiplex PCR; TCRdb's table is partial and in-frame only. The sample lists nearly 200,000 clones, approximately 87% occurring once. This entry belongs to a study of blood T cell repertoires in COVID-19. Germline values: CDR1 LNHDA, CDR2 SQIVND (reference sequence). The CDR3 totals 15 residues. Trimming shortened V by 2 bases and J by 7 bases, and 18 bases separated the two germline ends. Input material: peripheral blood. The receptor's source is a woman in her 70s with acute or convalescent COVID-19. This chain connects TRBV19 to TRBJ2-7; tentative D call: TRBD2 (6 bases). CDR3 DNA sequence: TGTGCCAGTAGTATAATCTTTGGAGGGCAGGCTGAGCAGTACTTC. Residues: CASSIIFGGQAEQYF.